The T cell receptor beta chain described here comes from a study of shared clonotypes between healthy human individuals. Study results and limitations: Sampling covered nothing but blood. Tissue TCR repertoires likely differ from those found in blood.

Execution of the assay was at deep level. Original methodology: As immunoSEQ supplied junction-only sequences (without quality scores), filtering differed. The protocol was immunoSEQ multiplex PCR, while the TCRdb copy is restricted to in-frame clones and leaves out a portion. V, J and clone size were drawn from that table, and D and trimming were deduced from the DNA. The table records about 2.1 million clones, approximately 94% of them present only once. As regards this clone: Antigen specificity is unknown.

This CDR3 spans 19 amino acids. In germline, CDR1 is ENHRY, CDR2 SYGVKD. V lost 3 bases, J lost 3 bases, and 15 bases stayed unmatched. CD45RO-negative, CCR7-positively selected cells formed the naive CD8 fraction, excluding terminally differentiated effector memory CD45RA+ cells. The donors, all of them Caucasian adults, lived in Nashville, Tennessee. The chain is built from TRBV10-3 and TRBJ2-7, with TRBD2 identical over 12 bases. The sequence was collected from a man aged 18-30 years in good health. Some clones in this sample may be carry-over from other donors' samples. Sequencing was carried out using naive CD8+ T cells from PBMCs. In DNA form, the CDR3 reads TGTGCCATCAGTGAAAGGGCAGGCCACGGGACTAGCGGGCTCTACGAGCAGTACTTC. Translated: CAISERAGHGTSGLYEQYF.